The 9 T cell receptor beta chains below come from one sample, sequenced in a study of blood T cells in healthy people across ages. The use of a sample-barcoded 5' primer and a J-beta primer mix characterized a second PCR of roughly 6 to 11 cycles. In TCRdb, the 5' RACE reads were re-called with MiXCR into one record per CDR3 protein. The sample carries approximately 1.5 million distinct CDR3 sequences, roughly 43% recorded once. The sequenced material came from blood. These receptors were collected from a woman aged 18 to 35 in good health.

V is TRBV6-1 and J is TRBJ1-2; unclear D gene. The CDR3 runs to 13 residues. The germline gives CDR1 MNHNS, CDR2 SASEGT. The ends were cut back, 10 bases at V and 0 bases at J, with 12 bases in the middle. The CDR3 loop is CATWTAANYGYTF. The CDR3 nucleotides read TGTGCCACCTGGACGGCAGCTAACTATGGCTACACCTTC.

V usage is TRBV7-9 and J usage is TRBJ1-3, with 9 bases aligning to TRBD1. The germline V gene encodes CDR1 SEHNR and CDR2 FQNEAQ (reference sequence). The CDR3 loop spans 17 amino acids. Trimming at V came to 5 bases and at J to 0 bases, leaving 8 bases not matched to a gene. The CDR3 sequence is CASSLGQGRSSGNTIYF. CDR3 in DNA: TGTGCCAGCAGCCTGGGACAGGGAAGGAGCTCTGGAAACACCATATATTTT.

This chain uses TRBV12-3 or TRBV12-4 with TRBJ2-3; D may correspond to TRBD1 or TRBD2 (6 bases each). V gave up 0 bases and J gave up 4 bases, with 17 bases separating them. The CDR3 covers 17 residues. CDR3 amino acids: CASSLAYQVGGPDTQYF. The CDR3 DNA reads TGTGCCAGCAGTTTAGCTTATCAGGTGGGGGGCCCAGATACGCAGTATTTT.

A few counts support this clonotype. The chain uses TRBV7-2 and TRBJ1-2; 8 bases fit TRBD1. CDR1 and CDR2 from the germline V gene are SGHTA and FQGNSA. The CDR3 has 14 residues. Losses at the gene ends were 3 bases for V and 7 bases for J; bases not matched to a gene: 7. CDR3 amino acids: CASSFTDRAGGYTF. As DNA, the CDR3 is TGTGCCAGCAGCTTCACGGACAGGGCGGGTGGCTACACCTTC.

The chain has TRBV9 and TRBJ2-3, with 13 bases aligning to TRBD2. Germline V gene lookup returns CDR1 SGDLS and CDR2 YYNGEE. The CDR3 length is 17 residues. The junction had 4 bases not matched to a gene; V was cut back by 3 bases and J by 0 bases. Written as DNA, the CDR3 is TGTGCCAGCAGCGGGGGACTAGCGGGGACTAGCACAGATACGCAGTATTTT. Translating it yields CASSGGLAGTSTDTQYF.

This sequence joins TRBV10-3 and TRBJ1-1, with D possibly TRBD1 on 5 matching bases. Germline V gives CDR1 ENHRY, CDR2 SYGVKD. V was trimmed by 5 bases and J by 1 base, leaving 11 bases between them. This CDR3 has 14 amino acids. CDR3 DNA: TGTGCCATCAGTATGGGGCAGGGGAACACTGAAGCTTTCTTT. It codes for CAISMGQGNTEAFF.

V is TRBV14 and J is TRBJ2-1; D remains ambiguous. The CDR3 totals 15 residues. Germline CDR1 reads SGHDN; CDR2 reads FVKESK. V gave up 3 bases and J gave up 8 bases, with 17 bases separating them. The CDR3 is CASSHRLVTIYEQFF. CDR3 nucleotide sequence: TGTGCCAGCAGCCATAGGTTGGTGACGATCTATGAGCAGTTCTTC.

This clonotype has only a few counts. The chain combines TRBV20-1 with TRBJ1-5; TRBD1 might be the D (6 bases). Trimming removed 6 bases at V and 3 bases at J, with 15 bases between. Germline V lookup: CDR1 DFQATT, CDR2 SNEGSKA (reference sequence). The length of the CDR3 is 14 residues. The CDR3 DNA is TGCAGTGCCGGGGGCCAGGGCATCAATCAGCCCCAGCATTTT. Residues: CSAGGQGINQPQHF.

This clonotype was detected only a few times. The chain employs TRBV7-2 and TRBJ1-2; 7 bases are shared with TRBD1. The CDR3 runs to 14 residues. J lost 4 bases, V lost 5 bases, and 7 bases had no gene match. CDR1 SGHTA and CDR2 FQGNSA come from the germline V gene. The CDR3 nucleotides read TGTGCCAGCAGCCGAGGGGGCTCCTCCTATGGCTACACCTTC. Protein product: CASSRGGSSYGYTF.